One sample yielded the 19 T cell receptor beta chains listed below, sequenced in a study of T cell responses to AZD1222 COVID-19 vaccine. This table comes from immunoSEQ multiplex PCR, and its TCRdb copy is limited to in-frame clones, with some not included. The repertoire holds under 100,000 clones, about nine tenths seen once, with about 5.7% in the top ten. The specimen was peripheral blood, collected 28 days after the second AZD1222 dose. The receptor source for this set is an adult who received the AZD1222 COVID-19 vaccine.

This clone has more than one count but fewer than ten. The J gene is TRBJ1-2, the V gene TRBV25-1, with D unclear. Deletions cut 5 bases from V and 4 bases from J, with 5 bases between. This CDR3 spans 11 amino acids. Germline assignment: CDR1 MGHDK and CDR2 SYGVNS. The CDR3 DNA is TGTGCCAGCAGTCGGTCCTATGGCTACACCTTC. It translates to CASSRSYGYTF.

The chain links TRBV10-3 to TRBJ2-7, with TRBD2 identical over 8 bases. This CDR3 spans 14 amino acids. J lost 0 bases, V lost 2 bases, and 0 bases had no gene match. In germline, CDR1 is ENHRY, CDR2 SYGVKD. The CDR3 bases are TGTGCCATCAGTGAGAGCGGGGGCTCCTACGAGCAGTACTTC. This translates into CAISESGGSYEQYF.

The chain has TRBV13 and TRBJ2-3; D unclear. Germline V gene sequence: CDR1 PRHDT, CDR2 FYEKMQ (reference sequence). V gave up 8 bases and J gave up 0 bases, with 9 bases separating them. This CDR3 contains 13 residues. As DNA, the CDR3 is TGTGCCAGCTCCCAGCGAAGCACAGATACGCAGTATTTT. The encoded protein is CASSQRSTDTQYF.

The gene calls are TRBV12-3 or TRBV12-4 and TRBJ1-6, with TRBD1 identical over 7 bases. The CDR3 sequence is 12 residues long. Losses at the gene ends were 6 bases for V and 8 bases for J; bases not matched to a gene: 1. DNA of the CDR3: TGTGCCAGCAGAGACAGGGATTCACCCCTCCACTTT. Protein product: CASRDRDSPLHF.

V gene TRBV3-1 (or the pseudogene TRBV3-2) combines with J gene TRBJ1-3, with D maybe TRBD1 (5 bases). The germline V and J ends were trimmed by 4 bases and 7 bases, with 14 bases remaining between them. The CDR3 is 14 amino acids. Per germline, CDR1 LGHDT and CDR2 YNNKEL (reference sequence). The CDR3 loop is CASSRDGGGNTIYF. The DNA for the CDR3 is TGTGCCAGCAGCCGAGACGGGGGTGGGAACACCATATATTTT.

The chain carries TRBV27 and TRBJ1-1; 11 nucleotides match TRBD1. The CDR3 is 18 amino acids. Germline V lookup: CDR1 MNHEY, CDR2 SMNVEV (reference sequence). V lost 6 bases, J lost 0 bases, and 12 bases stayed unmatched. Here the CDR3 DNA reads TGTGCCAGCAGACGAAAAGGGACAGGGGGTTTTATGAACACTGAAGCTTTCTTT. Translating gives CASRRKGTGGFMNTEAFF.

This sequence joins TRBV7-2 and TRBJ1-2; D remains ambiguous. Germline V CDR1 and CDR2: SGHTA, FQGNSA. Trimming took off 5 bases at V and 4 bases at J, with 20 bases between the two ends. CDR3 length equals 16 residues. The CDR3 region has the DNA TGTGCCAGCAGCCCGAGGGCAGCCCCTCACGTCTATGGCTACACCTTC. Translation: CASSPRAAPHVYGYTF.

This chain links TRBV19 with TRBJ2-2; a weak D match, TRBD1 (7 bases). The germline V gene has CDR1 LNHDA and CDR2 SQIVND (reference sequence). The CDR3 sequence is 15 residues long. V gave up 1 base and J gave up 3 bases, with 9 bases separating them. The CDR3, as DNA: TGTGCCAGTAGTATAGCCAGGGGGGACACCGGGGAGCTGTTTTTT. Its protein is CASSIARGDTGELFF.

V gene TRBV5-6 combines with J gene TRBJ2-7; no definite D call. Trimming removed 0 bases at V and 6 bases at J, with 13 bases between. The CDR3 sequence is 14 residues long. CDR1 and CDR2 (germline): SGHDT, YYEEEE. The CDR3 loop reads CASSLGAQLTEQYF. The CDR3 coding sequence is TGTGCCAGCAGCTTGGGCGCCCAACTAACCGAGCAGTACTTC. Variable domain in full (rest from reference TRBV5-6 and TRBJ2-7): DAGVTQSPTHLIKTRGQQVTLRCSPKSGHDTVSWYQQALGQGPQFIFQYYEEEERQRGNFPDRFSGHQFPNYSSELNVNALLLGDSALYLCASSLGAQLTEQYFGPGTRLTVT.

This chain connects TRBV5-1 to TRBJ2-7; TRBD1 matches 9 bases. Germline CDR1 is SGHRS and CDR2 is YFSETQ. The CDR3 contains 15 residues. V lost 4 bases and J lost 4; bases outside the gene matches: 9. The CDR3 region is CASSRLQGAQYEQYF. CDR3 coding DNA: TGCGCCAGCAGCAGGCTACAGGGGGCGCAATACGAGCAGTACTTC.

V gene TRBV27 combines with J gene TRBJ2-7, with D perhaps matching TRBD1 (5 bases). Trimming pared 3 bases from V and 2 bases from J, leaving 14 bases between. There are 15 residues in the CDR3. The germline V gene has CDR1 MNHEY and CDR2 SMNVEV (reference sequence). This CDR3 is CASSFGAGRTYEQYF. The CDR3 DNA reads as TGTGCCAGCAGTTTTGGGGCAGGACGCACCTACGAGCAGTACTTC.

The rearrangement joins TRBV9 to TRBJ2-5; no clear D gene. With 3 bases removed from V and 5 bases from J, the gap between germline ends came to 17 bases. Per the germline V gene, CDR1 is SGDLS and CDR2 is YYNGEE. The CDR3 covers 15 residues. The CDR3 loop reads CASSAGAFGQETQYF. CDR3 in DNA: TGTGCCAGCAGCGCCGGAGCGTTTGGTCAGGAGACCCAGTACTTC. The full variable domain, its missing parts supplied by reference TRBV9 and TRBJ2-5, is DSGVTQTPKHLITATGQRVTLRCSPRSGDLSVYWYQQSLDQGLQFLIQYYNGEERAKGNILERFSAQQFPDLHSELNLSSLELGDSALYFCASSAGAFGQETQYFGPGTRLLVL.

This clone is a singleton in its sample. The chain has TRBV3-1 (or the pseudogene TRBV3-2) and TRBJ1-6; D gene unclear. The germline V and J ends were trimmed by 1 base and 9 bases, with 10 bases remaining between them. The germline CDR1 and CDR2 sequences are LGHDT and YNNKEL (reference sequence). The CDR3 is 14 residues long. The CDR3 protein is CASSQGGIGSPLHF. As DNA, the CDR3 is TGTGCCAGCAGCCAAGGAGGGATCGGTTCACCCCTCCACTTT.

The V gene is TRBV27, the J gene TRBJ2-1; D not resolved. The CDR3 covers 12 residues. V lost 6 bases and J lost 4, with 7 bases in between. Germline lookup yields CDR1 MNHEY and CDR2 SMNVEV (reference sequence). CDR3 sequence reads: CASRPSYNEQFF. The CDR3 DNA is TGTGCCAGCAGGCCCTCTTACAATGAGCAGTTCTTC.

The chain combines TRBV10-3 with TRBJ2-7, with D unresolved. Trimming stripped 10 bases from V and 2 bases from J, with 15 bases between. CDR1 and CDR2 (germline): ENHRY, SYGVKD. The CDR3 is 13 amino acids. The DNA of the CDR3 is TGTGCCAGCTTAAATGGTCGTACCTACGAGCAGTACTTC. It encodes CASLNGRTYEQYF.

The chain combines TRBV24-1 with TRBJ2-7; TRBD1 aligns across 7 bases. V trimming: 3 bases; J trimming: 4 bases; junction bases outside the gene matches: 5. The CDR3 loop spans 14 amino acids. Germline values: CDR1 KGHDR, CDR2 SFDVKD. CDR3 bases: TGTGCCACCAGTGATACGACAGGGACATACGAGCAGTACTTC. Protein product: CATSDTTGTYEQYF.

The J gene is TRBJ2-5, the V gene TRBV11-2, with 11 bases aligning to TRBD2. Trimming at V came to 6 bases and at J to 5 bases, leaving 8 bases not matched to a gene. Looked up from germline, CDR1 is SGHAT and CDR2 is FQNNGV. The CDR3 is 15 amino acids. The CDR3 bases are TGTGCCAGCAGAGTTAGCGGGGGGGCGTGGGAGACCCAGTACTTC. Translation gives CASRVSGGAWETQYF.

This sequence joins TRBV19 and TRBJ1-2; D possibly corresponds to TRBD1 (5 bases). The CDR3 totals 13 residues. Germline loops: CDR1 LNHDA, CDR2 SQIVND (reference sequence). Trimming stripped 3 bases from V and 8 bases from J, with 13 bases between. CDR3 in DNA: TGTGCCAGTAGTATGGGGGGAGAAAACGGCTACACCTTC. Encoded protein: CASSMGGENGYTF.

V usage is TRBV20-1 and J usage is TRBJ1-2; D uncertain. CDR3 length: 11 amino acids. Germline assignment: CDR1 DFQATT and CDR2 SNEGSKA (reference sequence). The CDR3 DNA sequence: TGCAGCGTGGGAGCTAACTATGGCTACACCTTC. As protein: CSVGANYGYTF.